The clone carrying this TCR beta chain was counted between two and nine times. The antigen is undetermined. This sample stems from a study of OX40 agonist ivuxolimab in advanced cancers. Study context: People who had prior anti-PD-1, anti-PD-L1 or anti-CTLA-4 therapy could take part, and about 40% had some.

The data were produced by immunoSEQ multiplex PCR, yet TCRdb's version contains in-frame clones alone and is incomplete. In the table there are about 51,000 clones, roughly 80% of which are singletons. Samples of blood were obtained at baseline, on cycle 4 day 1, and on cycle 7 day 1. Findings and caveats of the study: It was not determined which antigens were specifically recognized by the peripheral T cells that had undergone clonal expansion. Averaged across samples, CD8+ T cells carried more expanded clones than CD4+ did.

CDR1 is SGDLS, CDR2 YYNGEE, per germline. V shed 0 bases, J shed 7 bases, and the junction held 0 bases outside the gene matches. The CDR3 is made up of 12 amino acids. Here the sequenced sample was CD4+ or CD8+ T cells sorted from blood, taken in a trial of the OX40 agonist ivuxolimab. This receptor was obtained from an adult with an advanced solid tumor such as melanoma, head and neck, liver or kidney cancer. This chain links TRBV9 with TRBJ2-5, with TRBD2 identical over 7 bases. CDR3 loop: CASSVGEGTQYF. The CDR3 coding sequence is TGTGCCAGCAGCGTAGGGGAGGGGACCCAGTACTTC.